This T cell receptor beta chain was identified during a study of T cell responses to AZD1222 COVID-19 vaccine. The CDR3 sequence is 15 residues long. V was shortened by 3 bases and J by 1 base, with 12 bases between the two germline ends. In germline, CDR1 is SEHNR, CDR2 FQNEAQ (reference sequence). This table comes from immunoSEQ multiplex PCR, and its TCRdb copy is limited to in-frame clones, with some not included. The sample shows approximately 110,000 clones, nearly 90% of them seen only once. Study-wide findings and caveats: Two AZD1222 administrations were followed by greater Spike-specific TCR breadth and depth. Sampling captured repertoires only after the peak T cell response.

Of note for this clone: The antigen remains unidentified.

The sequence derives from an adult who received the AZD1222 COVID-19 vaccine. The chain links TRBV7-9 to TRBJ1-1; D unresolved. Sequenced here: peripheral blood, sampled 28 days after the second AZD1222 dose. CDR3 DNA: TGTGCCAGCAGCTTGGGCGGCGTCGAGAACACTGAAGCTTTCTTT. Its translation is CASSLGGVENTEAFF.